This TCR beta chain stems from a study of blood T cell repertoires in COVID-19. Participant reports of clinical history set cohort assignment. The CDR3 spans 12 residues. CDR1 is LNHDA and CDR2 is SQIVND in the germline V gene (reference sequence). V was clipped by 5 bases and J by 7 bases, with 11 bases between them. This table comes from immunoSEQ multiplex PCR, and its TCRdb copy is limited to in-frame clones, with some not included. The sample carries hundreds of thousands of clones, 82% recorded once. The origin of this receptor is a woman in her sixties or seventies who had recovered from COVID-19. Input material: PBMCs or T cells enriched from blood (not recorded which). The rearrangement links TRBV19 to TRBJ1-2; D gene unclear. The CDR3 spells CASSELSVGYTF. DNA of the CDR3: TGTGCCAGTAGTGAGCTCTCCGTTGGCTACACCTTC. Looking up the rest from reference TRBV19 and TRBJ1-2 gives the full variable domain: DGGITQSPKYLFRKEGQNVTLSCEQNLNHDAMYWYRQDPGQGLRLIYYSQIVNDFQKGDIAEGYSVSREKKESFPLTVTSAQKNPTAFYLCASSELSVGYTFGSGTRLTVV.